This T cell receptor beta chain comes out of a study of blood T cell repertoires in COVID-19. Per the authors' pipeline: Amplifying reference gene primers gave estimates of nucleated cell counts. Data came from immunoSEQ multiplex PCR; TCRdb stores just in-frame clones and leaves some out. That table gives V, J and clone size, and the DNA gave D and trimming. Of 250,000 or so clones in the sample, about 90% were seen once. This CDR3 region has 13 residues. The germline V and J ends were trimmed by 6 bases and 0 bases, with 5 bases remaining between them. Germline CDR1 MNHEY, CDR2 SMNVEV (reference sequence). Cohort placement rested on clinical history that participants reported themselves. Contact with a PCR-confirmed or clinician-diagnosed COVID-19 case occurred within 2 weeks of entry.

This chain joins TRBV27 and TRBJ2-2, with D hard to call. The clonotype originates from a middle-aged man who had been exposed to COVID-19. Sequences were obtained from PBMCs or T cells enriched from blood (not recorded which). The CDR3 sequence is CASRASNTGELFF. For the CDR3, the DNA is TGTGCCAGCAGGGCCTCGAACACCGGGGAGCTGTTTTTT.